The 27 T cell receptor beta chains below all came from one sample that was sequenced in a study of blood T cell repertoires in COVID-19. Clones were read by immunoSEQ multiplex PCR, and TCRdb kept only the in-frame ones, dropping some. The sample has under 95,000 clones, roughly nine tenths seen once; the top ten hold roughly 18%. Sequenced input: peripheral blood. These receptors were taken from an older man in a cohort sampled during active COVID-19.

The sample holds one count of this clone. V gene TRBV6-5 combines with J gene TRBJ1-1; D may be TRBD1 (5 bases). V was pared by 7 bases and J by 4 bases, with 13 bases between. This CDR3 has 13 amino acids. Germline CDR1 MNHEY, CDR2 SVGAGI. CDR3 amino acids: CASIQRGVTEAFF. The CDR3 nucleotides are TGTGCCAGCATCCAACGGGGGGTCACTGAAGCTTTCTTT.

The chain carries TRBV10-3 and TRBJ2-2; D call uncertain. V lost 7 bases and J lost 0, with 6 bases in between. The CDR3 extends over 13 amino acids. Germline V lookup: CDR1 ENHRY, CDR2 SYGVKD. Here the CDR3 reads CAINKANTGELFF. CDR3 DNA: TGTGCCATCAACAAAGCGAACACCGGGGAGCTGTTTTTT.

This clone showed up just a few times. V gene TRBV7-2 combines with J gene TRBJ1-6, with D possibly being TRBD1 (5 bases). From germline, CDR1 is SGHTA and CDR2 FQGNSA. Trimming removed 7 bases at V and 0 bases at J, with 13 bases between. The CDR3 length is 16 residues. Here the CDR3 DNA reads TGTGCCAGCAATTTCCAAGGGGTCTCCTATAATTCACCCCTCCACTTT. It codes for CASNFQGVSYNSPLHF.

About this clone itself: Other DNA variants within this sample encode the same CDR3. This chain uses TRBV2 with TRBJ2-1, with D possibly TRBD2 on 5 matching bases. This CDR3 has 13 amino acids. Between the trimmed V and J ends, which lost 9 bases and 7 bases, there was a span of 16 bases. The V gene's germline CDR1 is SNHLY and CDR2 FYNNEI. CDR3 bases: TGTGCCAGTAGCGAGGAATTGAGAAATGAGCAGTTCTTC. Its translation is CASSEELRNEQFF.

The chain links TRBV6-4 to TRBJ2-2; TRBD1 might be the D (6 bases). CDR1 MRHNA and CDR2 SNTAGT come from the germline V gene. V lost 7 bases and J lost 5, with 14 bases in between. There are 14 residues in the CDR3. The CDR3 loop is CASTQDSTTGELFF. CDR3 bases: TGTGCCAGCACCCAGGACAGTACTACCGGGGAGCTGTTTTTT.

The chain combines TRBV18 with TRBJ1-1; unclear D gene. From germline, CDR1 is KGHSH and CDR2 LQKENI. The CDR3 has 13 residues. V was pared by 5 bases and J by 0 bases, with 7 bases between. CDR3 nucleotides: TGTGCCAGCTCAACGAACATGAACACTGAAGCTTTCTTT. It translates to CASSTNMNTEAFF.

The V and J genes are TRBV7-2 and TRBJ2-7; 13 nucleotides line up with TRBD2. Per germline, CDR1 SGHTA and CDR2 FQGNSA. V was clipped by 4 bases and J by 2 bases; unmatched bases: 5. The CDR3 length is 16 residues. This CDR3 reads CASSSRTSGGPYEQYF. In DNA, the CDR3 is TGTGCCAGCAGCTCCCGGACTAGCGGGGGCCCCTACGAGCAGTACTTC.

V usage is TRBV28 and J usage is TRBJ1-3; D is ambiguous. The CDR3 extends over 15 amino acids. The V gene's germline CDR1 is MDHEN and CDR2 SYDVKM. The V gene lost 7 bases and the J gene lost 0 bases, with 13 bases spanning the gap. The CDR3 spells CASISASSSGNTIYF. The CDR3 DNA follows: TGTGCCAGCATATCGGCTAGTTCCTCTGGAAACACCATATATTTT.

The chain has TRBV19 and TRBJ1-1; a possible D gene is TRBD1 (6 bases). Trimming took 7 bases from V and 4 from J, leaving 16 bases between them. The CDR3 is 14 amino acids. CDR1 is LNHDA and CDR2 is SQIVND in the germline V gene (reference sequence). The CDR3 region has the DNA TGTGCCAGTATCGTAGGGGCAGGGGTCACTGAAGCTTTCTTT. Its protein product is CASIVGAGVTEAFF.

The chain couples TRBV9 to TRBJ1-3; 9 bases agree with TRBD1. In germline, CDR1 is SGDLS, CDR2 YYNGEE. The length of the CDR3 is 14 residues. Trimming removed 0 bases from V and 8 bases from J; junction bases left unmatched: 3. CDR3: CASSVEGQGYTIYF. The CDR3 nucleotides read TGTGCCAGCAGCGTAGAGGGACAGGGATACACCATATATTTT. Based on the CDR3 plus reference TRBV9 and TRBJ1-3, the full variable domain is DSGVTQTPKHLITATGQRVTLRCSPRSGDLSVYWYQQSLDQGLQFLIQYYNGEERAKGNILERFSAQQFPDLHSELNLSSLELGDSALYFCASSVEGQGYTIYFGEGSWLTVV.

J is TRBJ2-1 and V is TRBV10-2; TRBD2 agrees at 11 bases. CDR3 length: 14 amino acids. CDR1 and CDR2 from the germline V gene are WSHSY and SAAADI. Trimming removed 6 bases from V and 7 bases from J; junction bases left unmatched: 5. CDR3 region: CASRLAGGPNEQFF. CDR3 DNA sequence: TGCGCCAGCAGATTAGCGGGGGGGCCGAATGAGCAGTTCTTC.

The CDR3 spells CASSERPGSGNTIYF. CDR3 nucleotide sequence: TGTGCCAGCAGTGAAAGGCCGGGTTCTGGAAACACCATATATTTT. V usage is TRBV6-1 and J usage is TRBJ1-3; D gene unclear. This CDR3 region has 15 residues. V was pared by 2 bases and J by 1 base, with 9 bases between. Germline V gives CDR1 MNHNS, CDR2 SASEGT.

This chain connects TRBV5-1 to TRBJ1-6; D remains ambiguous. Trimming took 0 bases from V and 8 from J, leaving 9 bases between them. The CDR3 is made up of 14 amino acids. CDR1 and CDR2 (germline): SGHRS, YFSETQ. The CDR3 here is CASSLEGRDSPLHF. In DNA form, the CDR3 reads TGCGCCAGCAGCTTGGAAGGGAGAGATTCACCCCTCCACTTT.

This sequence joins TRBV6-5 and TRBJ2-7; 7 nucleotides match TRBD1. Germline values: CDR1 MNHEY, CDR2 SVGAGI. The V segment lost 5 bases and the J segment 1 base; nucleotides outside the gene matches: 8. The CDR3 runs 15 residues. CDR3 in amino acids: CASSPRDSGSYEQYF. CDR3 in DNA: TGTGCCAGCAGTCCCCGGGACAGCGGATCCTACGAGCAGTACTTC.

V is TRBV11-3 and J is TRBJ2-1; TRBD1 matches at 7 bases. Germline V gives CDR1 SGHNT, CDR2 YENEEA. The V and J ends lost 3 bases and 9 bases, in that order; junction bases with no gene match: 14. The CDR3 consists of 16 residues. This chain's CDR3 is CASSFQATGLNGEQFF. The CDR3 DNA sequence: TGTGCCAGCAGCTTTCAAGCGACAGGGCTAAACGGTGAGCAGTTCTTC.

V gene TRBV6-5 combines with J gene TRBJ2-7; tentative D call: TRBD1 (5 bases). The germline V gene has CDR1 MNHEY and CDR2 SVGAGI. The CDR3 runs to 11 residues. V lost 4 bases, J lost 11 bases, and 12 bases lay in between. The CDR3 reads CASSFQGEEYF. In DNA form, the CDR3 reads TGTGCCAGCAGTTTTCAGGGTGAAGAGTACTTC.

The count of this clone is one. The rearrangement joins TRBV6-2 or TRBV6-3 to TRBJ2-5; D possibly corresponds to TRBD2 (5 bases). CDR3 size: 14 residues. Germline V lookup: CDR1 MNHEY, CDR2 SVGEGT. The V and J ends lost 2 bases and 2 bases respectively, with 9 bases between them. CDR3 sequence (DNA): TGTGCCAGCAGTTACCGGAGGATTCAAGAGACCCAGTACTTC. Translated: CASSYRRIQETQYF.

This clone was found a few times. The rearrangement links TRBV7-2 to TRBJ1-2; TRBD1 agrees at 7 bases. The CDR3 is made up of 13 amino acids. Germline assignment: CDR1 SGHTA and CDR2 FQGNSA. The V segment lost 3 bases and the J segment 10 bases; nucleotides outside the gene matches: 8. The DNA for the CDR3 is TGTGCCAGCAGCTTGGAAGAAGACAGGGACTACACCTTC. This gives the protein CASSLEEDRDYTF.

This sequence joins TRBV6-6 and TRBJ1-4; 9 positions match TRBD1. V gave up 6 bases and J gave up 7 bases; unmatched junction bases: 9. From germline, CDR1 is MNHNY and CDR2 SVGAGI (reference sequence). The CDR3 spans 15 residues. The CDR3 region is CASSKTGGAGEKLFF. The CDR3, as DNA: TGTGCCAGCAGCAAAACAGGGGGCGCGGGTGAAAAACTGTTTTTT.

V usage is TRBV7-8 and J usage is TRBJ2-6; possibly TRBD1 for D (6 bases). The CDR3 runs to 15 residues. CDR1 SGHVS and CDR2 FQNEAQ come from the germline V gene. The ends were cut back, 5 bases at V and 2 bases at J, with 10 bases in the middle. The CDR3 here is CASSLRTAGANVLTF. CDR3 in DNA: TGTGCCAGCAGCCTAAGGACAGCTGGGGCCAACGTCCTGACTTTC.

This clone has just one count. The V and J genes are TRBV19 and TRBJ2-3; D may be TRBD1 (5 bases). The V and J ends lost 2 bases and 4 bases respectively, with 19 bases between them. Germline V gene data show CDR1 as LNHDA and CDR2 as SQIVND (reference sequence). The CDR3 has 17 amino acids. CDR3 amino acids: CASSINTHPDRPDTQYF. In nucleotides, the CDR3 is TGTGCCAGTAGTATAAATACTCACCCCGACAGACCAGATACGCAGTATTTT.

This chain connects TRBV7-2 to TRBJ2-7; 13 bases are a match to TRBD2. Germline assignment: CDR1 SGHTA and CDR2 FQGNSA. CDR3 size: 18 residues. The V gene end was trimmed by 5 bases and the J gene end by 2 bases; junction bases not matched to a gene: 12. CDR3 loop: CASSHGLAGVSGPYEQYF. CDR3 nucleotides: TGTGCCAGCAGCCACGGACTAGCGGGGGTGAGTGGCCCCTACGAGCAGTACTTC.

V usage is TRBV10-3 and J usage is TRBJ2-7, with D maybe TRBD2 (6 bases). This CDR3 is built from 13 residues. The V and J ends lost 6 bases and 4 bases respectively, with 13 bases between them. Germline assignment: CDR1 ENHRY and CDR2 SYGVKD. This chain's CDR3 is CAISGGIMYEQYF. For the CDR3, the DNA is TGTGCCATCAGCGGCGGGATAATGTACGAGCAGTACTTC.

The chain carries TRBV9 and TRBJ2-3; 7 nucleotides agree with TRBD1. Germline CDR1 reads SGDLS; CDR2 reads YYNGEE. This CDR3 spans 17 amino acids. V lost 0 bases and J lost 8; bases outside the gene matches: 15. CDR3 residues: CASSVAARGGMVGTQYF. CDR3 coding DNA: TGTGCCAGCAGCGTAGCCGCGAGAGGGGGCATGGTGGGTACGCAGTATTTT.

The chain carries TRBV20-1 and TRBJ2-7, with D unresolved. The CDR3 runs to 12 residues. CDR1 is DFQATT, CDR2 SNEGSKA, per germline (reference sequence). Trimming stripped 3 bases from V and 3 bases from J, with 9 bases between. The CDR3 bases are TGCAGTGCTAGTAACCCAGACTACGAGCAGTACTTC. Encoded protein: CSASNPDYEQYF.

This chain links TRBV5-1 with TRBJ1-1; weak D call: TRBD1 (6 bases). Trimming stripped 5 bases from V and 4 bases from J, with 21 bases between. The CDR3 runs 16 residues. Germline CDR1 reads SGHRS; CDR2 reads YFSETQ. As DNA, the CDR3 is TGCGCCAGCAGTGACCTTAAAGGCGGGGGGGCCACTGAAGCTTTCTTT. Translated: CASSDLKGGGATEAFF.

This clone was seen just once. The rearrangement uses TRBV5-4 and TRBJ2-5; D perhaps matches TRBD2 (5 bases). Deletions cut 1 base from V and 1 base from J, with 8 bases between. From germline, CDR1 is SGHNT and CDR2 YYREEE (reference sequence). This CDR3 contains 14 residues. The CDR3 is CASSLTGVQETQYF. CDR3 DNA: TGTGCCAGCAGCTTGACCGGGGTCCAAGAGACCCAGTACTTC.